This T cell receptor (beta chain) was observed in a study of T cell repertoires in aging, cancer and after chemotherapy. Overall study findings and caveats: Median generation probability rose over the chemotherapy interval in each cancer cohort, suggesting rebound thymic output. Compared with age-matched healthy donors, untreated hematological or solid cancer patients showed higher blood TCR clonality. Healthy donors lost TCR diversity with age mainly through richness, cancer patients through richness and evenness.

Rearranged V-D-J TRB sequences were amplified with a mixed TRB-A/B primer pool. TCRdb re-derived calls from the multiplex PCR reads in MiXCR, one entry per CDR3 protein. The table records about 8,500 distinct CDR3 sequences, over 40% of them present only once. By share of the sample, this clonotype is medium-sized (0.01 to 0.1%). What it binds is not known. Germline trimming cut 4 bases from V and 8 bases from J; bases unmatched to any gene: 9. Germline values: CDR1 SQVTM, CDR2 ANQGSEA. The CDR3 loop spans 15 amino acids. Peripheral blood genomic DNA, not sorted cells or RNA, was the template. Sequencing was carried out using blood. The chain employs TRBV29-1 and TRBJ2-1; 12 positions match TRBD2. This sequence was found in a human donor with a solid tumor. Here the CDR3 reads CSVGTSGAGRHEQFF. In DNA form, the CDR3 reads TGCAGCGTTGGGACTAGCGGGGCGGGGCGCCATGAGCAGTTCTTC.